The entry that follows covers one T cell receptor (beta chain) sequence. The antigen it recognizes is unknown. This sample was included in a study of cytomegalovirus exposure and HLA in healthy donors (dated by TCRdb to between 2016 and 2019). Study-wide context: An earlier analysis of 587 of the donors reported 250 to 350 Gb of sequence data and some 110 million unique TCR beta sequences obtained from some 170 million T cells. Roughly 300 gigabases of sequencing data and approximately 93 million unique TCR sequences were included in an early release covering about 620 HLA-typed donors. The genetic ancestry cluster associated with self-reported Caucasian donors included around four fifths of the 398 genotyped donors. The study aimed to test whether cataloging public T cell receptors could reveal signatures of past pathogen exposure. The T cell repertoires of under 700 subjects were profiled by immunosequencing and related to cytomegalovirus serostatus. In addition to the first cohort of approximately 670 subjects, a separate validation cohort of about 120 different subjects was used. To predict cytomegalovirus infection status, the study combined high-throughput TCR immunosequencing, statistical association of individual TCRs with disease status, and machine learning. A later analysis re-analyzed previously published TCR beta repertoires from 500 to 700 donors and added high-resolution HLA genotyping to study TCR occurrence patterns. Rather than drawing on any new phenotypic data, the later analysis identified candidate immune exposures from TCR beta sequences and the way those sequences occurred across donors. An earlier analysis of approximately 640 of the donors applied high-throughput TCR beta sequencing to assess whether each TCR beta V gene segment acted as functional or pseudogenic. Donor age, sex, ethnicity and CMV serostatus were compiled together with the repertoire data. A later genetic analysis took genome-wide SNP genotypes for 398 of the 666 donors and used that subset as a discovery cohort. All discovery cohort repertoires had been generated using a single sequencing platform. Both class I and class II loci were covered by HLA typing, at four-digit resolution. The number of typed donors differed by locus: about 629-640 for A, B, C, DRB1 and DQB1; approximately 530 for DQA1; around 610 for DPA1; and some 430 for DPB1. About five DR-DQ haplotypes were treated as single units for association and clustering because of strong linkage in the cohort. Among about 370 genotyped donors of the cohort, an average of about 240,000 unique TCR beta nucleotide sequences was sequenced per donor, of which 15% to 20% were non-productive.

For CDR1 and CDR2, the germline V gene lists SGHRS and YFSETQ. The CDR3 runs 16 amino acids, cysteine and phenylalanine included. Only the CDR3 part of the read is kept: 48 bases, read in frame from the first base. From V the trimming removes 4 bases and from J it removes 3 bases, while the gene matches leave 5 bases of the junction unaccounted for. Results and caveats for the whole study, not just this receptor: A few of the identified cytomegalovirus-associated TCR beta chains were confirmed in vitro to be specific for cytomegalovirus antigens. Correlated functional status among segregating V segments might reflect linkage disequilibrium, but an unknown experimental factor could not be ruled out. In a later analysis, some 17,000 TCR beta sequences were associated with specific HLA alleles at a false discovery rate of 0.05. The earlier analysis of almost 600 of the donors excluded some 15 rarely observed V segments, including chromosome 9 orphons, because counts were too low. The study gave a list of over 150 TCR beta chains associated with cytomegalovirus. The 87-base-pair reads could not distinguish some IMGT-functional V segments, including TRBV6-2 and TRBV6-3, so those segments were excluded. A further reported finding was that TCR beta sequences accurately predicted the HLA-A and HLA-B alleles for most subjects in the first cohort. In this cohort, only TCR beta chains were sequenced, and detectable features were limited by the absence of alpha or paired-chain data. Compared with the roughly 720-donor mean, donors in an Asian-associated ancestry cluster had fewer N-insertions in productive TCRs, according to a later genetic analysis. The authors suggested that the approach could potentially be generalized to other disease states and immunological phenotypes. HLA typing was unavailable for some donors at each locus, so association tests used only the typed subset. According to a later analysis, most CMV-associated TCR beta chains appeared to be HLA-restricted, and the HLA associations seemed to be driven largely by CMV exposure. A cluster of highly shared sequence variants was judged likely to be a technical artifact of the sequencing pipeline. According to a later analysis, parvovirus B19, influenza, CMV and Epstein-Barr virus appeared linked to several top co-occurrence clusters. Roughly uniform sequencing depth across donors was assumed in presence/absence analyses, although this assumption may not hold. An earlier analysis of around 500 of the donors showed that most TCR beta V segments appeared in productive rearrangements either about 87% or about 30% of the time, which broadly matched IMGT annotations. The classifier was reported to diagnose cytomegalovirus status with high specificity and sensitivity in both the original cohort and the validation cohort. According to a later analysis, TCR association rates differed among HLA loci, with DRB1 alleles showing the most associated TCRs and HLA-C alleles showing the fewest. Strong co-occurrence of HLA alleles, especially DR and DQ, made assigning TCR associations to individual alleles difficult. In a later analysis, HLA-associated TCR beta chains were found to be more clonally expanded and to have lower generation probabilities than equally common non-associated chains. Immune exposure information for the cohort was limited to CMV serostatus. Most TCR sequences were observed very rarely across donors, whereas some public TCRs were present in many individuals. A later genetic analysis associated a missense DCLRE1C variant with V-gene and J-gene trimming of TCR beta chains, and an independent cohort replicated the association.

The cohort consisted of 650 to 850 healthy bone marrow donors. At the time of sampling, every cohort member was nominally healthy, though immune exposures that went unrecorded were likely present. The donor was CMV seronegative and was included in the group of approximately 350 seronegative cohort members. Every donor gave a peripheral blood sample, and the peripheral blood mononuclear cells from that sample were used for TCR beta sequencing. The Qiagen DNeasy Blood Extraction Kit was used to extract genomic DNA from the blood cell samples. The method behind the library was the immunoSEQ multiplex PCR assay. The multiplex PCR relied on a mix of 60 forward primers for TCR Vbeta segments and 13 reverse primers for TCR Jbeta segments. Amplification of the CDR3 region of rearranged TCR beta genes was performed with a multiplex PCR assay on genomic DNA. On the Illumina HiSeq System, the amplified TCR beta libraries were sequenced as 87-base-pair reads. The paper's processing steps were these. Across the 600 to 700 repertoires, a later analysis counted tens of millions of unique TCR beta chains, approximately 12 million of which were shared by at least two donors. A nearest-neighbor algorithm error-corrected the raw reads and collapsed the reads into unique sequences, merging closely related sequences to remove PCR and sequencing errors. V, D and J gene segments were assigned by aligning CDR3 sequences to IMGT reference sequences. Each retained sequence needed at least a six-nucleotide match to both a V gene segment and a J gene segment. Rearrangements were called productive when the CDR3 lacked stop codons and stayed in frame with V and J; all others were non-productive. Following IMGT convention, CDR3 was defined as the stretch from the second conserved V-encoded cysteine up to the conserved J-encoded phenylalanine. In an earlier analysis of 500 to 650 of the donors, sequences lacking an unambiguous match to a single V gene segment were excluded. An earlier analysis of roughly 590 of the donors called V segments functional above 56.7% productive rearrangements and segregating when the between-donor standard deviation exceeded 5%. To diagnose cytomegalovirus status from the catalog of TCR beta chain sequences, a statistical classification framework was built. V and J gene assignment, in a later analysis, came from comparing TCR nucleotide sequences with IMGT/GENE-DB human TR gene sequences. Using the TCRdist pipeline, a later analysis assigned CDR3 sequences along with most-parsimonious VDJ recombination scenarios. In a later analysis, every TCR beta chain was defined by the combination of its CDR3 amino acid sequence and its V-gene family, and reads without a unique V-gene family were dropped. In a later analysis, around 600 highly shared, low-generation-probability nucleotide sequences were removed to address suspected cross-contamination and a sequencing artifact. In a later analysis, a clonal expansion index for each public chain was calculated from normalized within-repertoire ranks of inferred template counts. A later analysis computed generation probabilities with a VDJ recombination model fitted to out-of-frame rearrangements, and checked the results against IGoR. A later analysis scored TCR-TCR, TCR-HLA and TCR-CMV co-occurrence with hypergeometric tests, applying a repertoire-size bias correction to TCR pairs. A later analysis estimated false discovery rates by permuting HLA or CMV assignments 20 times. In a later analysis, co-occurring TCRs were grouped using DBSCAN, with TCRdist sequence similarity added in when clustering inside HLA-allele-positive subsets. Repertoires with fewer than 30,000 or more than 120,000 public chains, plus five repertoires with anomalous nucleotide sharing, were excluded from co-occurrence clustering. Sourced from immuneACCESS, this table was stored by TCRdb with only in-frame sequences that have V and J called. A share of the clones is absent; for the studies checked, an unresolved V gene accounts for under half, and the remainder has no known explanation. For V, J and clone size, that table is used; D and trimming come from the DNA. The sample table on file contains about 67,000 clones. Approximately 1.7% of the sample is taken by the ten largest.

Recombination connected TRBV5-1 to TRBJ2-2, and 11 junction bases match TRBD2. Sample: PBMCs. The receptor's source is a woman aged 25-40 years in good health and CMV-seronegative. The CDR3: CASSLSGRAYTGELFF. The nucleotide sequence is TGCGCCAGCAGCCTTAGCGGGAGGGCCTACACCGGGGAGCTGTTTTTT.